This T cell receptor (beta chain) was recovered during a study of patients and donors after allogeneic stem cell transplantation. TCRdb processed the RT-PCR reads anew with MiXCR; each CDR3 protein has one entry. The sample consists of over 150,000 distinct CDR3 sequences, 30% of them appearing once. The source of this sequence is a human donor who was either an allogeneic HSCT recipient or a stem cell or donor lymphocyte infusion donor (not recorded which). It is not recorded whose cells these are; they may come from a transplant donor. Input material: blood, either unsorted or a sorted T cell fraction (not recorded which).

DNA of the CDR3: TGTGCCAGCAGCCAAGGGAGCTGGAATGAGCAGTTCTTC. This gives the protein CASSQGSWNEQFF. V is TRBV14 and J is TRBJ2-1, with unresolved D. The germline V and J ends were trimmed by 1 base and 7 bases, with 8 bases remaining between them. In germline, CDR1 is SGHDN, CDR2 FVKESK. CDR3 size: 13 residues.